The 16 T cell receptor beta chains below all came from one sample that was sequenced in a study of cytomegalovirus exposure and HLA in healthy donors. TCRdb's table, derived via immunoSEQ multiplex PCR, lists solely in-frame clones and lacks some. Of some 180,000 clones in the sample, about nine tenths were seen once. Material: PBMCs. All receptors derive from a man aged 30 to 39 in good health and CMV-seropositive.

This clone was found once. This rearrangement joins TRBV2 to TRBJ2-6; D is ambiguous. V lost 3 bases to trimming and J lost 6 bases, with 18 bases between them. The CDR3 covers 17 residues. Germline CDR1 reads SNHLY; CDR2 reads FYNNEI. CDR3 amino acids: CASSDLGPLPQANVLTF. CDR3 nucleotide sequence: TGTGCCAGCAGTGATTTAGGACCCCTCCCCCAGGCCAACGTCCTGACTTTC.

This clone was seen a few times. J is TRBJ2-7 and V is TRBV27; TRBD1 agrees at 8 bases. Trimming took 4 bases from V and 5 from J; bases not matched to a gene: 10. CDR1 and CDR2 from the germline V gene are MNHEY and SMNVEV (reference sequence). The CDR3 runs to 15 residues. In DNA form, the CDR3 reads TGTGCCAGCAGTTCCCCATCGACAGGGGAGGACGAGCAGTACTTC. Residues: CASSSPSTGEDEQYF.

The chain employs TRBV28 and TRBJ2-3; 7 bases are shared with TRBD2. Germline V gene lookup returns CDR1 MDHEN and CDR2 SYDVKM. The CDR3 spans 15 residues. With V trimmed by 6 bases and J by 6 bases, 12 bases remained unmatched. CDR3 bases: TGTGCCAGCAGGCCCGAAAGGGGAGGGGTGGATACGCAGTATTTT. Residues: CASRPERGGVDTQYF.

This clone came up a few times. CDR3 sequence: CASSPEPRDGGTDTQYF. CDR3 DNA sequence: TGCGCCAGCAGCCCCGAACCCCGGGACGGGGGCACAGATACGCAGTATTTT. The rearrangement joins TRBV4-1 to TRBJ2-3; D possibly uses TRBD1 or TRBD2 (5 bases each). This CDR3 has 17 residues. From germline, CDR1 is MGHRA and CDR2 YSYEKL. V shed 4 bases and J shed 1 base, with 18 bases lying between them.

V is TRBV6-1 and J is TRBJ1-2; D gene ambiguous. V gave up 1 base and J gave up 3 bases, with 15 bases separating them. This CDR3 is built from 16 residues. Germline V gene sequence: CDR1 MNHNS, CDR2 SASEGT. CDR3 in amino acids: CASSEVNTRVHYGYTF. The CDR3 DNA follows: TGTGCCAGCAGTGAAGTCAACACCCGAGTACACTATGGCTACACCTTC.

The chain joins TRBV9 to TRBJ1-4; D is uncertain. Trimming shortened V by 2 bases and J by 7 bases, and 15 bases separated the two germline ends. Germline V lookup: CDR1 SGDLS, CDR2 YYNGEE. The CDR3 has 15 residues. CDR3 sequence (DNA): TGTGCCAGCAGCGTCGCCGGAGGCCTGAGTGAAAAACTGTTTTTT. This sequence encodes CASSVAGGLSEKLFF.

The J gene is TRBJ2-1, the V gene TRBV7-2, with D tentatively TRBD2 (6 bases). Looked up from germline, CDR1 is SGHTA and CDR2 is FQGNSA. V lost 1 base and J 9 bases, leaving 10 bases between the germline ends. The CDR3 is made up of 13 amino acids. In nucleotides, the CDR3 is TGTGCCAGCAGCTTAGTGGGGGGAGGTGAGCAGTTCTTC. Translated, it gives CASSLVGGGEQFF.

The chain has TRBV12-5 and TRBJ2-7, with D uncertain. V was shortened by 1 base and J by 3 bases, with 7 bases between the two germline ends. The CDR3 loop spans 13 amino acids. Germline assignment: CDR1 LGHNT and CDR2 FRNRAP. The chain's CDR3 is CASGLGFIYEQYF. The CDR3 coding sequence is TGTGCTAGTGGTTTGGGGTTTATCTACGAGCAGTACTTC.

The chain has TRBV5-4 and TRBJ1-5, with D tentatively TRBD1 (5 bases). Per the germline V gene, CDR1 is SGHNT and CDR2 is YYREEE (reference sequence). The V end was cut by 0 bases, the J end by 6 bases, with 10 bases between. This CDR3 has 14 residues. The CDR3 region has the DNA TGTGCCAGCAGCTTGGGCAGGGCAGGTCAGCCCCAGCATTTT. It specifies CASSLGRAGQPQHF.

The V call is TRBV29-1, the J call TRBJ2-3; 7 nucleotides align to TRBD2. Trimming at V came to 2 bases and at J to 8 bases, leaving 4 bases not matched to a gene. Germline V CDR1 and CDR2: SQVTM, ANQGSEA. The length of the CDR3 is 12 residues. Here the CDR3 reads CSVETGGTTQYF. The CDR3, as DNA: TGCAGCGTTGAAACGGGGGGAACTACGCAGTATTTT.

J is TRBJ2-3 and V is TRBV5-6; 8 nucleotides agree with TRBD2. Trimming cost V 4 bases and J 9 bases; bases outside gene matches: 7. The germline CDR1 and CDR2 sequences are SGHDT and YYEEEE. The CDR3 loop spans 13 amino acids. The chain's CDR3 is CASSPGRGGTQYF. Written as DNA, the CDR3 is TGTGCCAGCAGCCCTGGACGGGGGGGGACGCAGTATTTT.

This chain connects TRBV30 to TRBJ1-2; D uncertain. There are 10 residues in the CDR3. V gave up 1 base and J gave up 7 bases, with 4 bases separating them. Germline CDR1 and CDR2: GTSNPN and SVGIG (reference sequence). Here the CDR3 DNA reads TGTGCCTGGAGTGGGGGTGGCTACACCTTC. The encoded protein is CAWSGGGYTF. Variable domain in full (rest from reference TRBV30 and TRBJ1-2): SQTIHQWPATLVQPVGSPLSLECTVEGTSNPNLYWYRQAAGRGLQLLFYSVGIGQISSEVPQNLSASRPQDRQFILSSKKLLLSDSGFYLCAWSGGGYTFGSGTRLTVV.

The table lists this clone with a count of one. V usage is TRBV21-1 and J usage is TRBJ2-7; TRBD1 is taken as the D call from the table, unchecked against the DNA. TRBV21-1 is flagged as a pseudogene. The CDR3 extends over 17 amino acids. As DNA, the CDR3 is TGTGCCAGCAGCAAAGAACGCCCGGGACAGGGTGTCCACGAGCAGTACTTC. This sequence encodes CASSKERPGQGVHEQYF.

The genes are TRBV27 and TRBJ2-2; the D call may be TRBD1 or TRBD2 (5 bases each). The V end was cut by 0 bases, the J end by 3 bases, with 11 bases between. Germline V gene data show CDR1 as MNHEY and CDR2 as SMNVEV (reference sequence). CDR3 length: 16 residues. CDR3 DNA: TGTGCCAGCAGTTTATCGTGGGGGTACGACACCGGGGAGCTGTTTTTT. Translation: CASSLSWGYDTGELFF.

This clone was observed a few times. The chain links TRBV11-2 to TRBJ2-6; 9 bases agree with TRBD2. Germline CDR1 and CDR2: SGHAT and FQNNGV. The trim removed 1 base at V and 4 bases at J, leaving 11 bases unmatched. This CDR3 contains 19 residues. The DNA for the CDR3 is TGTGCCAGCAGCTTAGCCTGGGGGATAGCGGGGGTCGGGGCCAACGTCCTGACTTTC. Its translation is CASSLAWGIAGVGANVLTF.

The chain is built from TRBV5-1 and TRBJ2-2; 9 nucleotides match TRBD1. The CDR3 contains 13 residues. Germline V lookup: CDR1 SGHRS, CDR2 YFSETQ. The J segment lost 7 bases and the V segment lost 5 bases, leaving 3 bases of the junction unmatched. DNA of the CDR3: TGCGCCAGCAGGACAGGGGGGAGCGGGGAGCTGTTTTTT. It yields the protein CASRTGGSGELFF.